This entry lists 5 T cell receptor beta chains sequenced from one sample in a study of blood T cell repertoires in COVID-19. Data came from immunoSEQ multiplex PCR; TCRdb stores just in-frame clones and leaves some out. The sample carries 120,000 or so clones, over 60% recorded once. Material: peripheral blood. The receptors stem from a man aged 70-80 years with acute or convalescent COVID-19.

This clone was seen just once. The chain couples TRBV19 to TRBJ2-3; TRBD1 aligns across 9 bases. CDR3 size: 15 residues. The trim removed 6 bases at V and 2 bases at J, leaving 6 bases unmatched. CDR1 and CDR2 from the germline V gene are LNHDA and SQIVND (reference sequence). Here the CDR3 reads CASSPDRGYTDTQYF. CDR3 DNA: TGTGCCAGTAGCCCGGACAGGGGCTACACAGATACGCAGTATTTT. The full variable domain, in which reference TRBV19 and TRBJ2-3 provide the parts outside the CDR3, is DGGITQSPKYLFRKEGQNVTLSCEQNLNHDAMYWYRQDPGQGLRLIYYSQIVNDFQKGDIAEGYSVSREKKESFPLTVTSAQKNPTAFYLCASSPDRGYTDTQYFGPGTRLTVL.

The chain is built from TRBV2 and TRBJ2-1, with 8 bases lining up with TRBD1. CDR1 and CDR2 (germline): SNHLY, FYNNEI. Trimming cost V 6 bases and J 0 bases; bases outside gene matches: 4. The CDR3 spans 15 residues. The CDR3 nucleotides read TGTGCCAGCAGGCTACAGGGGGACTCCTACAATGAGCAGTTCTTC. Amino acid sequence: CASRLQGDSYNEQFF.

This sequence joins TRBV6-2 or TRBV6-3 and TRBJ2-1; 8 bases map to TRBD2. Unmatched junction bases numbered 9, after V lost 5 bases and J lost 12 bases. Germline loops: CDR1 MNHEY, CDR2 SVGEGT. CDR3 length equals 13 residues. CDR3 nucleotides: TGTGCCAGCAGTCGTGGGCGGGGGGCTAGGCAGTTCTTC. This gives the protein CASSRGRGARQFF.

This chain links TRBV4-3 with TRBJ1-4, with 11 bases fitting TRBD1. This CDR3 is built from 17 residues. Looked up from germline, CDR1 is LGHNA and CDR2 is YSLEER. Trimming took 4 bases from V and 10 from J; bases not matched to a gene: 14. The CDR3 here is CASSPRLTGTGGRKLFF. In DNA, the CDR3 is TGCGCCAGCAGCCCACGACTTACCGGGACAGGGGGTAGAAAACTGTTTTTT.

This clone was observed a handful of times. V gene TRBV9 combines with J gene TRBJ1-4; possibly TRBD1 for D (6 bases). The CDR3 contains 16 residues. CDR1 and CDR2 (germline): SGDLS, YYNGEE. Trimming removed 0 bases at V and 7 bases at J, with 16 bases between. CDR3 in DNA: TGTGCCAGCAGCGTAGGGTCAGGGGCTGTCGGTGAAAAACTGTTTTTT. Residues: CASSVGSGAVGEKLFF.